The clone carrying this TCR beta chain was seen ten or more times. The antigen is undetermined. Study-level findings and limits: Larger-cohort validation covered only one TCR beta V-J rearrangement. The TCR gene usage of tumor memory CD4+ T cells clustered together with blood and lymph node memory CD4+ cells and with lymph node naive CD4+ cells.

Trimming cost V 0 bases and J 8 bases, with 16 bases left between them. CDR1 is MGHRA, CDR2 YSYEKL, per germline. The CDR3 length is 15 residues. The sorted Tregs were CD4+CD25+CD127-/low cells. Full-length variable regions came from constant-region reverse primers plus semi-nested Nested Universal Primer A PCR. A single record per CDR3 protein comes from TCRdb applying MiXCR to the 5' RACE reads. Altogether about 10,000 distinct CDR3 sequences are present, 12% to 15% being singletons, with the ten largest covering around 3.3%. This receptor was obtained from a female donor with breast cancer. Sequencing was performed on Tregs sorted from blood. The chain carries TRBV4-1 and TRBJ1-1; D remains unclear. Here the CDR3 reads CASSQDSIYRKEAFF. Here the CDR3 DNA reads TGCGCCAGCAGCCAAGATTCCATCTATCGTAAGGAAGCTTTCTTT.